This TCR beta chain was sequenced during a study of T cell clones after liver transplantation. This table comes from immunoSEQ multiplex PCR, and its TCRdb copy is limited to in-frame clones, with some not included. The sample has over 70,000 clones, roughly 80% seen once. The CDR3 has 14 residues. CDR1 and CDR2 (germline): SEHNR, FQNEAQ (reference sequence). The V gene end was trimmed by 5 bases and the J gene end by 7 bases; junction bases not matched to a gene: 7. The sequence came from a human patient who received a liver transplant. These T cells may partly come from the graft donor. Sequenced material: CD4+ T cells from blood, taken 12 months after liver transplant. The chain employs TRBV7-9 and TRBJ1-5, with TRBD1 matching over 8 bases. In nucleotides, the CDR3 is TGTGCCAGCAGCCCCGGACAGGGCCGCCAGCCCCAGCATTTT. As protein: CASSPGQGRQPQHF.